Each of the 11 T cell receptor beta chains below was sequenced from the same sample in a study of blood T cell repertoires in COVID-19. Libraries were prepared by immunoSEQ multiplex PCR; TCRdb keeps only in-frame clonotypes and omits some of them. The sample yields roughly 250,000 clones, roughly 93% seen once. Sequences were obtained from PBMCs or T cells enriched from blood (not recorded which). The origin of the receptors is a woman in her thirties or forties with acute COVID-19.

The chain has TRBV7-9 and TRBJ2-7, with a possible D match to TRBD1 (6 bases). This CDR3 comprises 18 residues. V lost 5 bases and J lost 3, with 26 bases in between. CDR1 and CDR2 (germline): SEHNR, FQNEAQ (reference sequence). The CDR3 region has the DNA TGTGCCAGCAGCACTTCGAGGGCAGGGGCGTCGGTCCTCTACGAGCAGTACTTC. Protein: CASSTSRAGASVLYEQYF. Looking up the rest from reference TRBV7-9 and TRBJ2-7 gives the full variable domain: DTGVSQNPRHKITKRGQNVTFRCDPISEHNRLYWYRQTLGQGPEFLTYFQNEAQLEKSRLLSDRFSAERPKGSFSTLEIQRTEQGDSAMYLCASSTSRAGASVLYEQYFGPGTRLTVT.

The gene calls are TRBV15 and TRBJ2-7, with D possibly being TRBD1 (6 bases). The V gene's germline CDR1 is LNHNV and CDR2 YYDKDF (reference sequence). This CDR3 region has 15 residues. V dropped 2 bases and J dropped 0 bases, with 11 bases sitting between them. For the CDR3, the DNA is TGTGCCACCAGCAGAACGGACAGCGGCTCCTACGAGCAGTACTTC. Translation: CATSRTDSGSYEQYF.

The V and J genes are TRBV6-2 or TRBV6-3 and TRBJ2-7; D uncertain. CDR3 length equals 14 residues. Trimming cost V 0 bases and J 0 bases, with 6 bases left between them. Germline V gene data show CDR1 as MNHEY and CDR2 as SVGEGT. For the CDR3, the DNA is TGTGCCAGCAGTTACTCGTACAGCTCCTACGAGCAGTACTTC. Encoded protein: CASSYSYSSYEQYF.

With respect to this clone: Additional DNA sequences in this sample encode the identical CDR3. The V and J genes are TRBV29-1 and TRBJ1-2; 7 bases line up with TRBD1. V was pared by 2 bases and J by 4 bases, with 1 base of the junction left unmatched. Germline loops: CDR1 SQVTM, CDR2 ANQGSEA. There are 12 residues in the CDR3. The CDR3 sequence: CSVETGAYGYTF. CDR3 bases: TGCAGCGTTGAAACAGGGGCCTATGGCTACACCTTC.

This chain joins TRBV14 and TRBJ1-6, with D maybe TRBD1 (6 bases). Trimming took 1 base from V and 8 from J, leaving 9 bases between them. There are 14 residues in the CDR3. CDR1 and CDR2 from the germline V gene are SGHDN and FVKESK. The CDR3 bases are TGTGCCAGCAGCCAAGGGGGGCGGTATTCACCCCTCCACTTT. It codes for CASSQGGRYSPLHF. The whole variable domain, filled in from reference TRBV14 and TRBJ1-6, reads EAGVTQFPSHSVIEKGQTVTLRCDPISGHDNLYWYRRVMGKEIKFLLHFVKESKQDESGMPNNRFLAERTGGTYSTLKVQPAELEDSGVYFCASSQGGRYSPLHFGNGTRLTVT.

A single count supports this clone. The chain recombines TRBV7-6 with TRBJ1-3; 7 bases are a match to TRBD1. The germline gives CDR1 SGHVS, CDR2 FNYEAQ. This CDR3 contains 17 residues. The V segment lost 2 bases and the J segment 2 bases; nucleotides outside the gene matches: 9. The CDR3 nucleotides are TGTGCCAGCAGCTTAACAACAGGGGTTTTGGCTGGAAACACCATATATTTT. This encodes CASSLTTGVLAGNTIYF.

V and J are TRBV30 and TRBJ1-4; D is ambiguous. The CDR3 sequence is 13 residues long. Germline assignment: CDR1 GTSNPN and CDR2 SVGIG (reference sequence). V was shortened by 3 bases and J by 5 bases, with 10 bases between the two germline ends. CDR3 nucleotide sequence: TGTGCCTGGAGGAAGCTCCCCAATGAAAAACTGTTTTTT. Amino acid sequence: CAWRKLPNEKLFF.

The V and J genes are TRBV6-5 and TRBJ2-2; possible D gene TRBD1, 7 bases. Trimming took off 7 bases at V and 4 bases at J, with 16 bases between the two ends. This CDR3 region has 15 residues. The germline CDR1 and CDR2 sequences are MNHEY and SVGAGI. CDR3 sequence (DNA): TGTGCCAGCAATACGGGACAGACTAGCACCGGGGAGCTGTTTTTT. Residues: CASNTGQTSTGELFF.

This clone was seen at least ten times. Written as DNA, the CDR3 is TGTGCCAGCAGTGTATCTAACACTGAAGCTTTCTTT. Its protein is CASSVSNTEAFF. The chain couples TRBV2 to TRBJ1-1, with D uncertain. The CDR3 has 12 amino acids. CDR1 and CDR2 (germline): SNHLY, FYNNEI. Trimming took off 4 bases at V and 2 bases at J, with 5 bases between the two ends.

The sample holds a few counts of this clone. The chain employs TRBV4-1 and TRBJ1-2; tentative D call: TRBD1 (5 bases). Germline V CDR1 and CDR2: MGHRA, YSYEKL. This CDR3 spans 16 amino acids. The V end lost 8 bases, the J end lost 5 bases, and 24 bases lay between the germline ends. CDR3 amino acids: CASSSGGATPVYGYTF. The CDR3 nucleotides read TGCGCCAGCTCCTCTGGAGGGGCGACCCCAGTGTATGGCTACACCTTC.

V is TRBV4-2 and J is TRBJ1-1; no clear D gene. The CDR3 spans 12 residues. The germline V and J ends were trimmed by 0 bases and 11 bases, with 10 bases remaining between them. CDR1 LGHNA and CDR2 YNFKEQ come from the germline V gene. CDR3: CASSQESQEAFF. As DNA, the CDR3 is TGTGCCAGCAGCCAAGAGTCCCAAGAGGCTTTCTTT.